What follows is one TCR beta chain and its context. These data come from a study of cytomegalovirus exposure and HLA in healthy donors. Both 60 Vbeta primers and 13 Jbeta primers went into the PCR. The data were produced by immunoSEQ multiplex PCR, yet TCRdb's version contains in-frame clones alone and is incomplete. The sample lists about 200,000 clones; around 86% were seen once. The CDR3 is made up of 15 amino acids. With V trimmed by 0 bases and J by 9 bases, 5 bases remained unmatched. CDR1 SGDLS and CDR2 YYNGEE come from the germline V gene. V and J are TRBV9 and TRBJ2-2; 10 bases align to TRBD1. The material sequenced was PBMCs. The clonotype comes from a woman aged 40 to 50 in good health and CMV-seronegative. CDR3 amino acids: CASSVEGQGSRELFF. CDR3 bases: TGTGCCAGCAGCGTAGAGGGACAGGGGAGCCGGGAGCTGTTTTTT.